Following are 15 T cell receptor beta chains from one sample sequenced in a study of blood T cell repertoires in COVID-19. TCRdb's table, derived via immunoSEQ multiplex PCR, lists solely in-frame clones and lacks some. This sample carries about 260,000 clones, 88% of them seen once, and the ten largest clones take around 11%. Input material: peripheral blood. The source of these receptors is a woman under 40 with COVID-19, enrolled during active disease.

The chain links TRBV7-3 to TRBJ2-1; 7 bases align to TRBD2. V lost 4 bases to trimming and J lost 0 bases; unmatched junction nucleotides: 6. This CDR3 comprises 16 residues. Germline V CDR1 and CDR2: SGHTA, FQGTGA. Here the CDR3 DNA reads TGTGCCAGCAGCTCCTCCGGCGGGAGCTCCTACAATGAGCAGTTCTTC. Translating gives CASSSSGGSSYNEQFF.

This chain connects TRBV6-6 to TRBJ2-1, with TRBD2 matching 7 bases. Trimming took 6 bases from V and 8 from J; bases not matched to a gene: 13. This CDR3 contains 15 residues. Germline values: CDR1 MNHNY, CDR2 SVGAGI (reference sequence). DNA for the CDR3: TGTGCCAGCAGCTCCCGCGCGACTAGCCGATATGAGCAGTTCTTC. Protein product: CASSSRATSRYEQFF.

This clone has only one observation. V usage is TRBV29-1 and J usage is TRBJ1-1; D unresolved. Germline CDR1 and CDR2: SQVTM and ANQGSEA. The V and J ends lost 5 bases and 1 base respectively, with 14 bases between them. The CDR3 totals 14 residues. The chain's CDR3 is CSVILFTGNTEAFF. As DNA, the CDR3 is TGCAGCGTTATTTTGTTTACGGGGAACACTGAAGCTTTCTTT.

This rearrangement joins TRBV28 to TRBJ2-7, with 7 bases lining up with TRBD1. With 6 bases clipped from V and 5 bases from J, the junction kept 7 bases outside the gene matches. The germline V gene has CDR1 MDHEN and CDR2 SYDVKM. The CDR3 length is 13 residues. This CDR3 is CASSRWTGNEQYF. The CDR3 DNA sequence: TGTGCCAGCAGCCGCTGGACAGGCAACGAGCAGTACTTC. Looking up the rest from reference TRBV28 and TRBJ2-7 gives the full variable domain: DVKVTQSSRYLVKRTGEKVFLECVQDMDHENMFWYRQDPGLGLRLIYFSYDVKMKEKGDIPEGYSVSREKKERFSLILESASTNQTSMYLCASSRWTGNEQYFGPGTRLTVT.

Only one count was recorded for this clone. The rearrangement joins TRBV5-6 to TRBJ1-2; 7 bases map to TRBD1. The CDR3 length is 14 residues. Germline values: CDR1 SGHDT, CDR2 YYEEEE. V trimming: 1 base; J trimming: 3 bases; junction bases outside the gene matches: 3. This chain's CDR3 is CASSLWDSYYGYTF. The DNA of the CDR3 is TGTGCCAGCAGCTTGTGGGACAGCTACTATGGCTACACCTTC.

V and J are TRBV5-1 and TRBJ2-4; 7 bases are shared with TRBD2. Germline V lookup: CDR1 SGHRS, CDR2 YFSETQ. The CDR3 sequence is 14 residues long. V gave up 0 bases and J gave up 8 bases; unmatched junction bases: 5. The CDR3 DNA reads TGCGCCAGCAGCTTGGGGTCAGGGAGGGACATTCAGTACTTC. It specifies CASSLGSGRDIQYF.

A word on this clone: Different DNA sequences within this sample yield the same CDR3. This rearrangement joins TRBV18 to TRBJ2-7; TRBD1 aligns across 8 bases. V lost 2 bases, J lost 3 bases, and 0 bases stayed unmatched. The CDR3 contains 13 residues. Germline lookup yields CDR1 KGHSH and CDR2 LQKENI. The CDR3, as DNA: TGTGCCAGCTCACCAACAGGGGGCTACGAGCAGTACTTC. The encoded protein is CASSPTGGYEQYF.

V and J are TRBV5-5 and TRBJ1-1; D possibly corresponds to TRBD1 (6 bases). The germline gives CDR1 SGHKS, CDR2 YYEKEE (reference sequence). Trimming took off 4 bases at V and 11 bases at J, with 21 bases between the two ends. CDR3 length: 14 residues. CDR3: CASSVGHTGQSAFF. The CDR3 DNA reads as TGTGCCAGCAGCGTCGGTCACACAGGGCAGTCGGCTTTCTTT.

The chain combines TRBV20-1 with TRBJ2-7; D is possibly TRBD2 (6 bases). The germline V gene has CDR1 DFQATT and CDR2 SNEGSKA (reference sequence). The CDR3 covers 12 residues. The V and J ends lost 3 bases and 6 bases respectively, with 12 bases between them. Here the CDR3 DNA reads TGCAGTGCTAGTCGGTCGGGAGTCGAGCAGTACTTC. Encoded protein: CSASRSGVEQYF.

The chain uses TRBV28 and TRBJ1-2; 9 bases match TRBD1. This CDR3 comprises 16 residues. V lost 6 bases to trimming and J lost 1 base; unmatched junction nucleotides: 9. Germline values: CDR1 MDHEN, CDR2 SYDVKM. CDR3 amino acids: CASSRPQGAFNYGYTF. CDR3 nucleotides: TGTGCCAGCAGCCGCCCACAGGGGGCGTTTAACTATGGCTACACCTTC.

The rearrangement uses TRBV30 and TRBJ1-1; D is possibly TRBD1 (6 bases). The CDR3 length is 13 residues. Germline V lookup: CDR1 GTSNPN, CDR2 SVGIG (reference sequence). V lost 2 bases to trimming and J lost 0 bases, with 7 bases between them. In nucleotides, the CDR3 is TGTGCCTGGAGTACAGGGATGAACACTGAAGCTTTCTTT. Amino acid sequence: CAWSTGMNTEAFF.

The chain carries TRBV4-1 and TRBJ2-2; TRBD2 aligns across 9 bases. CDR3 size: 16 residues. V was pared by 4 bases and J by 5 bases, with 8 bases of the junction left unmatched. Germline CDR1 reads MGHRA; CDR2 reads YSYEKL. The CDR3 here is CASSPWTSAITGELFF. CDR3 sequence (DNA): TGCGCCAGCAGCCCTTGGACTAGCGCCATTACCGGGGAGCTGTTTTTT.

The chain couples TRBV6-5 to TRBJ1-2; D is unresolved. Germline CDR1 is MNHEY and CDR2 is SVGAGI. The V and J ends lost 5 bases and 7 bases respectively, with 17 bases between them. The CDR3 sequence is 14 residues long. The CDR3 loop is CASSPHGSLPGYTF. DNA of the CDR3: TGTGCCAGCAGTCCCCACGGGTCGCTCCCTGGCTACACCTTC.

This rearrangement joins TRBV5-1 to TRBJ2-1; 12 nucleotides agree with TRBD2. Germline trimming cut 4 bases from V and 7 bases from J; bases unmatched to any gene: 9. CDR3 length: 16 amino acids. Germline CDR1 is SGHRS and CDR2 is YFSETQ. CDR3 sequence (DNA): TGCGCCAGCAGCCCAGGGACTAGCGGGTTCGTAAATGAGCAGTTCTTC. This translates into CASSPGTSGFVNEQFF.

V gene TRBV9 combines with J gene TRBJ2-3, with 7 bases aligning to TRBD1. Germline CDR1 and CDR2: SGDLS and YYNGEE. The CDR3 extends over 15 amino acids. The V segment lost 2 bases and the J segment 4 bases; nucleotides outside the gene matches: 7. CDR3 bases: TGTGCCAGCAGCGTGGCCAACGGACAGGCAGATACGCAGTATTTT. It is translated as CASSVANGQADTQYF.